A single sample gave rise to the 23 T cell receptor beta chains below, sequenced in a study of blood T cell repertoires in COVID-19 (dated by TCRdb to the early 2020s). The library relied on the immunoSEQ multiplex PCR assay. Here the immuneACCESS table is served through TCRdb, limited to in-frame sequences with V and J called. Missing clones are a known gap in these copies; in checked studies unresolved V genes cover under half, and the rest lacks a known reason. The table for this sample lists roughly 250,000 clones; around 89% of them were counted only once. The top ten clonotypes cover around 0.88% of the sample. The specimen was peripheral blood. These receptors all stem from a young man with acute or convalescent COVID-19.

DNA of the CDR3: TGTGCCAGCAGCCCCCCAGGGGGGCCCTACGAGCAGTACTTC. It codes for CASSPPGGPYEQYF. V is TRBV7-9 and J is TRBJ2-7, with D perhaps matching TRBD1 (7 bases). Trimming removed 5 bases from V and 2 bases from J, with 13 bases in between. The CDR3 has 14 amino acids. From germline, CDR1 is SEHNR and CDR2 FQNEAQ (reference sequence).

This clone was observed a few times. This chain links TRBV6-5 with TRBJ1-2; 7 nucleotides align to TRBD1. This CDR3 has 13 amino acids. The V gene's germline CDR1 is MNHEY and CDR2 SVGAGI. Losses at the gene ends were 6 bases for V and 2 bases for J; bases not matched to a gene: 3. The CDR3 loop reads CASRRGQNYGYTF. For the CDR3, the DNA is TGTGCCAGCAGGCGGGGACAGAACTATGGCTACACCTTC.

The CDR3 region is CASSFDGPGGTEAFF. DNA of the CDR3: TGCGCCAGCAGCTTCGATGGGCCGGGGGGCACTGAAGCTTTCTTT. J is TRBJ1-1 and V is TRBV5-1, with TRBD1 as a possible D gene (5 bases). Trimming removed 2 bases from V and 4 bases from J, with 15 bases in between. The CDR3 sequence is 15 residues long. Germline V gene lookup returns CDR1 SGHRS and CDR2 YFSETQ.

This rearrangement joins TRBV30 to TRBJ1-3; D not certain. Germline V gene sequence: CDR1 GTSNPN, CDR2 SVGIG (reference sequence). V lost 2 bases, J lost 4 bases, and 18 bases lay in between. The CDR3 loop spans 16 amino acids. The CDR3 loop reads CAWSNGGSARGNTIYF. CDR3 bases: TGTGCCTGGAGTAACGGCGGCAGTGCGAGGGGAAACACCATATATTTT. Looking up the rest from reference TRBV30 and TRBJ1-3 gives the full variable domain: SQTIHQWPATLVQPVGSPLSLECTVEGTSNPNLYWYRQAAGRGLQLLFYSVGIGQISSEVPQNLSASRPQDRQFILSSKKLLLSDSGFYLCAWSNGGSARGNTIYFGEGSWLTVV.

The chain carries TRBV18 and TRBJ2-3; a weak D match, TRBD1 (5 bases). This CDR3 is 16 amino acids long. Germline CDR1 is KGHSH and CDR2 is LQKENI. V lost 3 bases and J lost 1, with 14 bases in between. CDR3 region: CASSPRQGRGTDTQYF. For the CDR3, the DNA is TGTGCCAGCTCACCCCGCCAGGGTAGGGGCACAGATACGCAGTATTTT.

CDR3 amino acids: CAEQSSYNSPLHF. CDR3 DNA: TGTGCCGAACAGAGCTCCTATAATTCACCCCTCCACTTT. This chain uses TRBV28 with TRBJ1-6; D is unresolved. With 11 bases removed from V and 0 bases from J, the gap between germline ends came to 8 bases. The CDR3 runs to 13 residues. Germline loops: CDR1 MDHEN, CDR2 SYDVKM.

The rearrangement joins TRBV7-9 to TRBJ2-3, with TRBD1 identical over 9 bases. CDR3 length: 14 amino acids. The germline CDR1 and CDR2 sequences are SEHNR and FQNEAQ (reference sequence). Trimming at V came to 4 bases and at J to 14 bases, leaving 13 bases not matched to a gene. The CDR3 bases are TGTGCCAGCAGCTCCCATCTATTACCGGGACAGGGGTATTTT. Amino acids: CASSSHLLPGQGYF.

This chain uses TRBV7-9 with TRBJ1-1; 7 bases fit TRBD1. The germline CDR1 and CDR2 sequences are SEHNR and FQNEAQ (reference sequence). Losses at the gene ends were 5 bases for V and 8 bases for J; bases not matched to a gene: 8. This CDR3 contains 13 residues. The CDR3 DNA follows: TGTGCCAGCAGCCCCACGACAGGGCCGGAAGCTTTCTTT. The encoded protein is CASSPTTGPEAFF.

Only one count was recorded for this clone. The chain links TRBV27 to TRBJ1-1; 7 positions match TRBD1. This CDR3 contains 12 residues. From germline, CDR1 is MNHEY and CDR2 SMNVEV (reference sequence). V shed 6 bases and J 12 bases; nucleotides not matched to a gene: 10. The CDR3 region is CASSRDRVGTFF. For the CDR3, the DNA is TGTGCCAGCAGCCGCGACAGGGTGGGAACTTTCTTT.

The chain uses TRBV2 and TRBJ1-6; D is undetermined. The ends were cut back, 7 bases at V and 7 bases at J, with 14 bases in the middle. Germline V gene data show CDR1 as SNHLY and CDR2 as FYNNEI. This CDR3 is built from 14 residues. The CDR3 DNA sequence: TGTGCCAGCAAGATAGGAGACCGAAATTCACCCCTCCACTTT. Encoded protein: CASKIGDRNSPLHF. Combining the CDR3 with reference TRBV2 and TRBJ1-6 gives the whole variable domain EPEVTQTPSHQVTQMGQEVILRCVPISNHLYFYWYRQILGQKVEFLVSFYNNEISEKSEIFDDQFSVERPDGSNFTLKIRSTKLEDSAMYFCASKIGDRNSPLHFGNGTRLTVT.

The chain links TRBV24-1 to TRBJ1-3; D is unclear. This CDR3 spans 16 amino acids. The germline V gene has CDR1 KGHDR and CDR2 SFDVKD. V lost 4 bases, J lost 3 bases, and 15 bases lay in between. The CDR3 nucleotides are TGTGCCACCAGTGAATTAAGTGAGCTATATGGAAACACCATATATTTT. Protein product: CATSELSELYGNTIYF.

This chain connects TRBV5-5 to TRBJ1-2, with D unclear. CDR3 length: 13 amino acids. From germline, CDR1 is SGHKS and CDR2 YYEKEE (reference sequence). Trimming pared 7 bases from V and 0 bases from J, leaving 10 bases between. DNA for the CDR3: TGTGCCAGCGCTGACAAAGCTAACTATGGCTACACCTTC. This codes for CASADKANYGYTF.

The chain employs TRBV6-6 and TRBJ1-4, with 10 bases that match TRBD1. The junction had 6 bases not matched to a gene; V was cut back by 0 bases and J by 8 bases. CDR3 length: 16 amino acids. CDR1 is MNHNY and CDR2 is SVGAGI in the germline V gene (reference sequence). The CDR3 bases are TGTGCCAGCAGTTACTCGTCGGGACAGGGGAAGGAAAAACTGTTTTTT. It specifies CASSYSSGQGKEKLFF.

A note on this clone: The germline gene is not matched at one end of the junction; a read error may be the cause. This chain joins TRBV11-3 and TRBJ1-5; D call uncertain. In germline, CDR1 is SGHNT, CDR2 YENEEA. The CDR3 consists of 18 residues. This chain's CDR3 is CASRLGGGRQDSNQPQHF. The CDR3 nucleotides are TGTGCCAGCAGGTTAGGCGGAGGTCGGCAGGATAGCAATCAGCCCCAGCATTTT.

The rearrangement links TRBV6-5 to TRBJ2-7; 7 bases align to TRBD1. With 6 bases clipped from V and 9 bases from J, the junction kept 17 bases outside the gene matches. This CDR3 comprises 15 residues. Germline V gives CDR1 MNHEY, CDR2 SVGAGI. The CDR3 sequence is CASSTGTASYERQYF. The CDR3 DNA reads as TGTGCCAGCAGCACCGGGACAGCTAGCTACGAGCGGCAGTACTTC.

The chain links TRBV4-1 to TRBJ2-3; tentatively, D is TRBD2 (7 bases). Germline V lookup: CDR1 MGHRA, CDR2 YSYEKL. The CDR3 length is 19 residues. Trimming shortened V by 0 bases and J by 0 bases, and 19 bases separated the two germline ends. The CDR3 bases are TGCGCCAGCAGCCAAGATAAGGGGTGGGAGGGGGATAGCACAGATACGCAGTATTTT. Translated, it gives CASSQDKGWEGDSTDTQYF.

This chain uses TRBV5-4 with TRBJ2-6; 7 nucleotides agree with TRBD1. Germline V lookup: CDR1 SGHNT, CDR2 YYREEE (reference sequence). J was trimmed by 2 bases and V by 5 bases; bases with no gene match: 4. The CDR3 has 15 residues. The CDR3 region is CASRKGAPGANVLTF. The CDR3 DNA follows: TGTGCCAGCAGGAAGGGGGCGCCTGGGGCCAACGTCCTGACTTTC.

The chain has TRBV28 and TRBJ1-1, with 11 positions matching TRBD1. The CDR3 extends over 15 amino acids. The V segment lost 2 bases and the J segment 5 bases; nucleotides outside the gene matches: 4. The germline V gene has CDR1 MDHEN and CDR2 SYDVKM. CDR3 loop: CASSLSGTGGTEAFF. The CDR3, as DNA: TGTGCCAGCAGTTTAAGTGGGACAGGGGGTACTGAAGCTTTCTTT.

This clone was picked up one time. The chain employs TRBV20-1 and TRBJ1-6; maybe TRBD1 (5 bases). Between the trimmed V and J ends, which lost 3 bases and 8 bases, there was a span of 17 bases. CDR3 length: 15 amino acids. Germline assignment: CDR1 DFQATT and CDR2 SNEGSKA (reference sequence). CDR3 loop: CSASLGGGLDSPLHF. CDR3 DNA sequence: TGCAGTGCTAGTTTAGGTGGGGGGTTGGATTCACCCCTCCACTTT.

This clone occurred a few times. The V and J genes are TRBV12-5 and TRBJ1-1; D is unclear. This CDR3 is built from 12 residues. With 2 bases removed from V and 5 bases from J, the gap between germline ends came to 6 bases. Germline CDR1 and CDR2: LGHNT and FRNRAP. DNA of the CDR3: TGTGCTAGTGGTTTGCCCCCTACTGAAGCTTTCTTT. It yields the protein CASGLPPTEAFF.

J is TRBJ2-5 and V is TRBV2; 8 nucleotides match TRBD2. The CDR3 has 15 residues. Germline V gene lookup returns CDR1 SNHLY and CDR2 FYNNEI. Trimming took 1 base from V and 6 from J; bases not matched to a gene: 7. This CDR3 is CASSEGAGVGKTQYF. CDR3 sequence (DNA): TGTGCCAGCAGTGAAGGAGCGGGAGTGGGAAAGACCCAGTACTTC. Together with reference TRBV2 and TRBJ2-5, the CDR3 gives the full variable domain: EPEVTQTPSHQVTQMGQEVILRCVPISNHLYFYWYRQILGQKVEFLVSFYNNEISEKSEIFDDQFSVERPDGSNFTLKIRSTKLEDSAMYFCASSEGAGVGKTQYFGPGTRLLVL.

V gene TRBV27 combines with J gene TRBJ1-2; D perhaps matches TRBD1 (6 bases). V lost 7 bases and J 4 bases, leaving 19 bases between the germline ends. The length of the CDR3 is 15 residues. The germline CDR1 and CDR2 sequences are MNHEY and SMNVEV (reference sequence). CDR3 DNA sequence: TGTGCCAGCACCCTGACAGGTTCGATGGGCTATGGCTACACCTTC. Translating gives CASTLTGSMGYGYTF.

V usage is TRBV19 and J usage is TRBJ2-6; unclear D gene. Germline loops: CDR1 LNHDA, CDR2 SQIVND (reference sequence). V was cut by 5 bases and J by 4 bases, with 12 bases left in between. The CDR3 length is 15 residues. DNA for the CDR3: TGTGCCAGTAGTCGCTCAGTAACCGGGGCCAACGTCCTGACTTTC. Protein product: CASSRSVTGANVLTF.